This TCR beta chain was captured in a study of identifying expanded T cells in peripheral blood. Collection occurred without any documented infections or immune events in donors. Trimming shortened V by 9 bases and J by 3 bases, and 20 bases separated the two germline ends. Per the germline V gene, CDR1 is WNHNN and CDR2 is SYGVQD (reference sequence). CDR3 length: 15 residues. General study results and limits: Variance in clone template counts between approximately two-week samples significantly increased with total template count across all healthy donors. Differentially abundant clones: around 1.2 between replicates, about 16 at roughly 13 days, less than 20 at four.

Generated by immunoSEQ multiplex PCR, the TCRdb table keeps only in-frame clones and is missing some. The table lists 58,000 or so clones, over 80% of them singletons. For this clone: Its antigen is currently unknown.

The sequence was collected from a person between 18 and 70 years old in good health. V gene TRBV10-1 combines with J gene TRBJ2-5; D may be TRBD1 or TRBD2 (5 bases each). The sample taken for sequencing was blood. The CDR3 sequence: CASLGTDLMKETQYF. Written as DNA, the CDR3 is TGCGCCAGTCTCGGGACGGACTTAATGAAAGAGACCCAGTACTTC.